This T cell receptor (beta chain) was sequenced for a study of T cells after yellow fever vaccination. Worth noting for this clonotype: The antigen is undetermined.

Study observations and caveats: The CD4 and CD8 compartments had a small share of their clonotypes in common.

The V and J ends lost 3 bases and 0 bases respectively, with 14 bases between them. Germline V CDR1 and CDR2: MGHRA, YSYEKL. This CDR3 is built from 16 residues. 5'RACE template switching added a universal primer site and UMIs to TCR cDNA. TCRdb fed the 5' RACE reads into MiXCR, producing one record per CDR3 protein. The sample carries over 150,000 distinct CDR3 sequences, 6.2% recorded once. The rearrangement links TRBV4-1 to TRBJ1-2; perhaps TRBD1 as D (6 bases). This receptor was identified in a man younger than 35 who received the YFV17D yellow fever vaccine. The sample was CD4+ T cells sorted from PBMCs, taken on the day of the first yellow fever vaccination. The CDR3 sequence: CASSQEDRLANYGYTF. The CDR3 DNA sequence: TGCGCCAGCAGCCAGGAGGACAGATTAGCTAACTATGGCTACACCTTC.